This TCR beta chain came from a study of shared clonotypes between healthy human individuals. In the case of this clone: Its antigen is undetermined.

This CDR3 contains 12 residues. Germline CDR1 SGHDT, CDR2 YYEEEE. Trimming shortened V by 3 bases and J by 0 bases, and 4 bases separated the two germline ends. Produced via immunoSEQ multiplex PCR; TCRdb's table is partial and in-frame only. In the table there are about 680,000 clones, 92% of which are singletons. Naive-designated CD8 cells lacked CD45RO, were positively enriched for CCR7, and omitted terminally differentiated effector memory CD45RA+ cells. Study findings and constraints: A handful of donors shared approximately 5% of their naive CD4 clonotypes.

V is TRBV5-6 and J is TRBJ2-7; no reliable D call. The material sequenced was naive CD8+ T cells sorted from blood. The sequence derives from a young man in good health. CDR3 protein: CASSSSSYEQYF. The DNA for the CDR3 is TGTGCCAGCAGCTCTTCCTCCTACGAGCAGTACTTC. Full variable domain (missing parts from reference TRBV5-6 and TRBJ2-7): DAGVTQSPTHLIKTRGQQVTLRCSPKSGHDTVSWYQQALGQGPQFIFQYYEEEERQRGNFPDRFSGHQFPNYSSELNVNALLLGDSALYLCASSSSSYEQYFGPGTRLTVT.